The T cell receptor beta chain under discussion was sequenced for a study of response to subunit inactivated influenza vaccine. Regarding the study as a whole: The study's authors posited that every seasonal influenza vaccination enlists few new T cells.

TCRdb reanalysed the RT-PCR reads using MiXCR and keeps one entry per CDR3 protein. Here the sample spans about 240,000 distinct CDR3 sequences, over 9% being singletons. This clonotype was recorded many times. What it binds is unknown. This TCR came from a man aged 50-59 years who received an inactivated influenza vaccine. The sample here was non-naive T cells sorted from PBMCs, taken approximately 15 days before vaccination.

The CDR3 spells CASSQDLRGEETQYF. Written as DNA, the CDR3 is TGTGCCAGCAGCCAAGATCTAAGAGGCGAAGAGACCCAGTACTTC. This chain links TRBV4-2 with TRBJ2-5; D is undetermined. CDR1 is LGHNA and CDR2 is YNFKEQ in the germline V gene. The CDR3 totals 15 residues. V dropped 0 bases and J dropped 3 bases, with 11 bases sitting between them.